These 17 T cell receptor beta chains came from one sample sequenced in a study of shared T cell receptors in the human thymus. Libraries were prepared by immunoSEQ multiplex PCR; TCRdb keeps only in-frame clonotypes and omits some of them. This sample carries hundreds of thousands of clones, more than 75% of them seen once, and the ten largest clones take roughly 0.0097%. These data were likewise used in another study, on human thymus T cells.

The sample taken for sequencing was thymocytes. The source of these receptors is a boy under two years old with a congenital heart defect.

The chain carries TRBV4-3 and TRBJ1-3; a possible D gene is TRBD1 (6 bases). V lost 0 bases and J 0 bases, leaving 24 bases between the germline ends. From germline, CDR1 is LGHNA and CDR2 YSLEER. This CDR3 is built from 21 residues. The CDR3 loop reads CASSQDKDNPTQTGSGNTIYF. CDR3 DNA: TGCGCCAGCAGCCAAGATAAGGATAACCCGACCCAGACAGGCTCTGGAAACACCATATATTTT.

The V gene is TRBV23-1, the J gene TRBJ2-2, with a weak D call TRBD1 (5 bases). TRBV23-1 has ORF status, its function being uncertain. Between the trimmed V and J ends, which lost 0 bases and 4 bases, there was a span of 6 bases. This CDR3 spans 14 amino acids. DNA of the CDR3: TGCGCCAGCAGTCAATCGGGGCTCACCGGGGAGCTGTTTTTT. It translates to CASSQSGLTGELFF.

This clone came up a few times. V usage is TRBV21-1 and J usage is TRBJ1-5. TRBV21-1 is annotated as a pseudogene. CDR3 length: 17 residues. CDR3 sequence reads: CASSNLKDGNPYQPQHF. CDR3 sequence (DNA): TGTGCCAGCAGCAACCTCAAAGACGGGAACCCTTATCAGCCCCAGCATTTT.

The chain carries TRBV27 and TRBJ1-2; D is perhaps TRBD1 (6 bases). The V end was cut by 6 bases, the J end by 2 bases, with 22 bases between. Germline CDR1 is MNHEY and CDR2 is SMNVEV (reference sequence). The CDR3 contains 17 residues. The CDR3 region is CASSPSLRGGANYGYTF. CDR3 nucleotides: TGTGCCAGCAGCCCTAGCCTTCGTGGGGGGGCGAACTATGGCTACACCTTC.

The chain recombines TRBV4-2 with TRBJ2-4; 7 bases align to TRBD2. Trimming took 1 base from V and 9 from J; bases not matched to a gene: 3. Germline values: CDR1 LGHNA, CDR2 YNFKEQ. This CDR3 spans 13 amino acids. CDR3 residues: CASSQAGGVIQYF. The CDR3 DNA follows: TGTGCCAGCAGCCAAGCGGGAGGAGTCATTCAGTACTTC.

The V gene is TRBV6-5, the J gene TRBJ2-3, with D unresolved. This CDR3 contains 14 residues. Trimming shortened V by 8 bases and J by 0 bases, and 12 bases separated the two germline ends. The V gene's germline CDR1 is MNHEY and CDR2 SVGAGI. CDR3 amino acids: CASRRSRSTDTQYF. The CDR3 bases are TGTGCCAGCCGGAGATCACGGAGCACAGATACGCAGTATTTT.

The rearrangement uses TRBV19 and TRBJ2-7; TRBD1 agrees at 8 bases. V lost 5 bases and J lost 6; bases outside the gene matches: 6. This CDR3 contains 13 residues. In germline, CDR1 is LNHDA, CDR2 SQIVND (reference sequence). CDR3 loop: CASSFQGQGEQYF. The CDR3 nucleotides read TGTGCCAGTAGTTTCCAAGGACAGGGCGAGCAGTACTTC.

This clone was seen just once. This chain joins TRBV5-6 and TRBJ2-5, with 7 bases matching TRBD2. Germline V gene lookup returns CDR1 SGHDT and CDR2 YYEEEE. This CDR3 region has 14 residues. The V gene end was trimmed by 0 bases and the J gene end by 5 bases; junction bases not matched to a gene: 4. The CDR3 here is CASSLGREGETQYF. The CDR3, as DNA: TGTGCCAGCAGCTTGGGAAGGGAGGGGGAGACCCAGTACTTC.

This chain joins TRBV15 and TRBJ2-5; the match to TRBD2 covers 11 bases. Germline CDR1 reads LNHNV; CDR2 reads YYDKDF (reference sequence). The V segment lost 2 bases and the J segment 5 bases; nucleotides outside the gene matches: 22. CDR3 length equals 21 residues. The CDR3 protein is CATSRPRLGLAGGEAGETQYF. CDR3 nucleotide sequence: TGTGCCACCAGCAGACCCAGGTTGGGGTTAGCGGGAGGGGAAGCGGGGGAGACCCAGTACTTC.

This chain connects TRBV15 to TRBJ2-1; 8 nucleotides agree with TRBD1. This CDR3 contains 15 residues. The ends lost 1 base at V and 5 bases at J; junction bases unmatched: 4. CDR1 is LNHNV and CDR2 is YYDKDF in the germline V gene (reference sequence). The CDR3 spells CATSRGTGLNNEQFF. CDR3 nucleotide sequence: TGTGCCACCAGCAGAGGGACAGGGCTTAACAATGAGCAGTTCTTC. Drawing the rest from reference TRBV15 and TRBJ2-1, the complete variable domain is DAMVIQNPRYQVTQFGKPVTLSCSQTLNHNVMYWYQQKSSQAPKLLFHYYDKDFNNEADTPDNFQSRRPNTSFCFLDIRSPGLGDTAMYLCATSRGTGLNNEQFFGPGTRLTVL.

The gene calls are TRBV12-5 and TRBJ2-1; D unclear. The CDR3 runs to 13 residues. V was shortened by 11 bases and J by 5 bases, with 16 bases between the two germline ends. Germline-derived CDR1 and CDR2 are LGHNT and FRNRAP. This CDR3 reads CAGDPDFHNEQFF. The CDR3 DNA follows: TGTGCTGGTGACCCTGACTTTCACAATGAGCAGTTCTTC. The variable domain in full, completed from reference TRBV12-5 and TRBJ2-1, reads DARVTQTPRHKVTEMGQEVTMRCQPILGHNTVFWYRQTMMQGLELLAYFRNRAPLDDSGMPKDRFSAEMPDATLATLKIQPSEPRDSAVYFCAGDPDFHNEQFFGPGTRLTVL.

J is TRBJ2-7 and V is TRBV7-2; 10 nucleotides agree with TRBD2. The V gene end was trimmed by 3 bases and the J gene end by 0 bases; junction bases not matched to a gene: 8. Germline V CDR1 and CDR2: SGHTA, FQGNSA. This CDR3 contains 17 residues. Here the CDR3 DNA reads TGTGCCAGCAGCTTGCCCCCGGCTAGCGGGAGCTCCTACGAGCAGTACTTC. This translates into CASSLPPASGSSYEQYF.

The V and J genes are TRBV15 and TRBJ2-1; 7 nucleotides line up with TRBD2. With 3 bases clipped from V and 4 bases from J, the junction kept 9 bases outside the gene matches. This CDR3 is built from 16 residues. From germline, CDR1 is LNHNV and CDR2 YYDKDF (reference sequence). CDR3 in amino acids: CATSSPGGSPYNEQFF. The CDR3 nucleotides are TGTGCCACCAGCAGCCCGGGAGGATCCCCGTACAATGAGCAGTTCTTC.

This CDR3 is CASSQPGTTYNEQFF. DNA for the CDR3: TGCGCCAGCAGCCAACCCGGGACAACGTACAATGAGCAGTTCTTC. The V call is TRBV4-1, the J call TRBJ2-1; D might be TRBD1 (6 bases). The CDR3 has 15 amino acids. V was pared by 2 bases and J by 4 bases, with 12 bases between. Germline V lookup: CDR1 MGHRA, CDR2 YSYEKL.

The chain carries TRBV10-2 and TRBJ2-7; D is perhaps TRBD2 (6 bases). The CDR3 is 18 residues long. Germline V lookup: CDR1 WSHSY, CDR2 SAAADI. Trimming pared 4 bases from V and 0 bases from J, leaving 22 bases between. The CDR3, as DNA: TGCGCCAGCAGTGTGAGGGAGAGTGTAGTAGCGGCCTCCTACGAGCAGTACTTC. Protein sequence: CASSVRESVVAASYEQYF.

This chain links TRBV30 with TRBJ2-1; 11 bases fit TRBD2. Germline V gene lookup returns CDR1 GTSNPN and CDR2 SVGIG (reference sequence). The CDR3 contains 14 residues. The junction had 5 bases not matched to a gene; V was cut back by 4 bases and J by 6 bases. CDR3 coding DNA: TGTGCCTGGATCCCGGGACTAGCGGTCAATGAGCAGTTCTTC. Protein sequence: CAWIPGLAVNEQFF.

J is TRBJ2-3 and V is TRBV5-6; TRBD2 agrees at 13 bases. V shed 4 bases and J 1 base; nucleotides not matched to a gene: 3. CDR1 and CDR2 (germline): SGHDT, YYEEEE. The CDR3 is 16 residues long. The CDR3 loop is CASSPGLAGGTDTQYF. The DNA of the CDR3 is TGTGCCAGCAGCCCAGGACTAGCGGGAGGCACAGATACGCAGTATTTT.